This TCR beta chain was found in a study of T cell responses to AZD1222 COVID-19 vaccine. Whole-study results and caveats: Elevations in Spike-specific TCR breadth and depth followed administration of two AZD1222 doses. CD4 TCRs covered the whole spike, strongest at regions 160-218 and 743-854. The reported proportion of spike-specific TCRs targeting unmutated variant regions was nearly half.

Germline-derived CDR1 and CDR2 are MNHEY and SVGAGI. Trimming cost V 6 bases and J 5 bases, with 13 bases left between them. There are 13 residues in the CDR3. Some clones are missing from TCRdb's copy, which holds only in-frame ones; the method was immunoSEQ multiplex PCR. The sample lists tens of thousands of clones, around 88% seen once, with around 25% in the top ten. Worth noting for this clone: Its matching antigen is unknown.

The clonotype originates from an adult who received the AZD1222 COVID-19 vaccine. This chain links TRBV6-5 with TRBJ1-1, with D possibly TRBD1 on 6 matching bases. The input for sequencing was peripheral blood, taken 28 days after the second AZD1222 dose. The CDR3 bases are TGTGCCAGCAGAACGGGAGGGGGGACTGAAGCTTTCTTT. This codes for CASRTGGGTEAFF.